This T cell receptor beta chain was obtained from a study of T cells in Graves' hyperthyroidism and ophthalmopathy. Ophthalmopathy in the patients scored at least 3 on Clinical Activity Score and at least 4 on NOSPECS grade, lasting under 3 months. In germline, CDR1 is MNHEY, CDR2 SMNVEV (reference sequence). The ends were cut back, 9 bases at V and 5 bases at J, with 16 bases in the middle. This CDR3 comprises 14 residues. This clonotype was detected ten times or more. Its antigen is not known. Researchers amplified the TCR beta CDR3 regions from RNA transcripts. During a first-round RT-PCR of the TCR CDR3, the HTBI primer set was used. A single record per CDR3 protein comes from TCRdb applying MiXCR to the multiplex PCR reads. The table has about 250,000 distinct CDR3 sequences, approximately 24% seen once. Points from the study as a whole: Stable hyperthyroidism was separated from ophthalmopathy by a model based on 13 V-J features.

The chain employs TRBV27 and TRBJ2-2, with D possibly being TRBD1 (6 bases). The sequencing sample was made of blood. This TCR derives from a woman in her thirties or forties with Graves' ophthalmopathy. This CDR3 reads CASTQGFRTGELFF. CDR3 bases: TGTGCCAGTACGCAGGGGTTTCGGACCGGGGAGCTGTTTTTT.